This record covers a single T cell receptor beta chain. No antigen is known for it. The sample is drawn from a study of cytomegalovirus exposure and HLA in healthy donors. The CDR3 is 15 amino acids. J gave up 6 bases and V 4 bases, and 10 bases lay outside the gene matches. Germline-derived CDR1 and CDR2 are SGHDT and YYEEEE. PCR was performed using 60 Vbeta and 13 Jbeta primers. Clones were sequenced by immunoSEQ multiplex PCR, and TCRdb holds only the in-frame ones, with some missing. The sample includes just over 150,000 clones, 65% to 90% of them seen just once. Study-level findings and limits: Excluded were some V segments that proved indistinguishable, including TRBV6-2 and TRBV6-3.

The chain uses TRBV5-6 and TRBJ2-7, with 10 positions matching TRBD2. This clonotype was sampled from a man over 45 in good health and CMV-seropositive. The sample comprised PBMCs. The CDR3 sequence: CASSPSAGGPAEQYF. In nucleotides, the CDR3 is TGTGCCAGCAGCCCATCAGCGGGGGGGCCCGCCGAGCAGTACTTC.